This TCR beta chain was sequenced for a study of cytomegalovirus exposure and HLA in healthy donors. Study-level points and caveats: A few chains linked to CMV were shown in vitro to be specific for CMV antigens. The study listed some 160 cytomegalovirus-associated TCR beta chains. In the approximately 120 validation repertoires, a later analysis found that first-cohort TCR clusters tended to co-occur.

The germline CDR1 and CDR2 sequences are LNHDA and SQIVND (reference sequence). CDR3 length: 14 residues. Between the trimmed V and J ends, which lost 5 bases and 6 bases, there was a span of 16 bases. For this clone: The antigen is not known.

Some clones are missing from TCRdb's copy, which holds only in-frame ones; the method was immunoSEQ multiplex PCR. The sample holds 90,000 to 130,000 clones, 70% to 85% seen once. The genes are TRBV19 and TRBJ1-2; D gene unclear. This clonotype was sampled from a woman aged 18-29 years in good health and CMV-seronegative. Sequencing input: PBMCs. The CDR3: CASSAWSPIDGYTF. The CDR3 coding sequence is TGTGCCAGTAGTGCTTGGTCACCTATCGATGGCTACACCTTC.